The rows below give T cell receptor beta chains drawn from one sample of a study of shared clonotypes between healthy human individuals. Here immunoSEQ multiplex PCR was the method, and the copy in TCRdb shows in-frame clones only, minus some. This table holds around 620,000 clones, roughly 95% found once. The sample was naive CD8+ T cells sorted from blood. The source is a woman aged 30 to 39 in good health. CDR3s include the opening cysteine and the closing phenylalanine or tryptophan. A D gene is named only where the DNA matches it firmly. Size values are once, few and many counts, or a class for expanded clones, and some rows have none.

abundance,v_gene,len,j_gene,d_gene,CDR3nt,CDR3aa
.,TRBV7-9,11,TRBJ1-2,.,TGTGCCAGCGGAATTCCTATGGGCTACACCTTC,CASGIPMGYTF
.,TRBV27,14,TRBJ1-1,.,TGTGCCAGCAGTTTTCTGACAGGCGTCACTGAAGCTTTCTTT,CASSFLTGVTEAFF
few,TRBV2,14,TRBJ1-1,.,TGTGCCAGCAGTCCGACTTACATGAACACTGAAGCTTTCTTT,CASSPTYMNTEAFF
few,TRBV20-1,9,TRBJ1-5,.,TGCAGTGCTGGCCAGCCCCAGCATTTT,CSAGQPQHF
.,TRBV28,14,TRBJ2-6,.,TGTGCCAGCAGTTCAGGAGCTGGGGCCAACGTCCTGACTTTC,CASSSGAGANVLTF
.,TRBV28,14,TRBJ2-7,.,TGTGCCAGCAGTTTATGGGGGCTAGGGTACGAGCAGTACTTC,CASSLWGLGYEQYF
.,TRBV7-9,16,TRBJ2-2,.,TGTGCCAGCAGCCCCAGAGTTTTGGGTCCCACCGGGGAGCTGTTTTTT,CASSPRVLGPTGELFF
.,TRBV28,14,TRBJ2-7,.,TGTGCCAGCAGTCTCAGACAGGTACCCTACGAGCAGTACTTC,CASSLRQVPYEQYF
once,TRBV27,16,TRBJ1-1,.,TGTGCCAGCAGTTTATCCCCGACAGGAATTTACACTGAAGCTTTCTTT,CASSLSPTGIYTEAFF
.,TRBV4-2,15,TRBJ2-7,.,TGTGCCAGCAGCCAAGATTGGTCAAGCGGGTACGAGCAGTACTTC,CASSQDWSSGYEQYF
.,TRBV27,15,TRBJ1-1,TRBD1,TGTGCCAGCAGTCCATACAGGGGGCCTCACACTGAAGCTTTCTTT,CASSPYRGPHTEAFF
once,TRBV5-4,13,TRBJ2-1,.,TGTGCCAGCAGTAGGACAGACTACAATGAGCAGTTCTTC,CASSRTDYNEQFF
.,TRBV11-2,16,TRBJ2-3,.,TGTGCCAGCAGTAAGACAGTCAGCTCTTTCACAGATACGCAGTATTTT,CASSKTVSSFTDTQYF
.,TRBV2,13,TRBJ1-1,.,TGTGCCAGCAGTGAAGAGGGGTTTACTGAAGCTTTCTTT,CASSEEGFTEAFF
.,TRBV7-9,15,TRBJ1-4,TRBD1,TGTGCCAGCAGCCCCTCGACAGGGGCTAATGAAAAACTGTTTTTT,CASSPSTGANEKLFF
.,TRBV11-2,15,TRBJ2-2,.,TGTGCCAGCAGCTTTGTACAGGGTGTCACCGGGGAGCTGTTTTTT,CASSFVQGVTGELFF
.,TRBV28,12,TRBJ1-4,TRBD1,TGTGCCCTAGGGGGCCTTAATGAAAAACTGTTTTTT,CALGGLNEKLFF
.,TRBV2,14,TRBJ2-7,TRBD2,TGTGCCAGCAGTTGGGCTAGCGGCTACTACGAGCAGTACTTC,CASSWASGYYEQYF
.,TRBV28,14,TRBJ2-7,.,TGTGCCAGCAGTTCCCGCATGACCCTCTACGAGCAGTACTTC,CASSSRMTLYEQYF
.,TRBV19,16,TRBJ2-2,.,TGTGCCAGTAGTACCCCGGACAGAGCGAACACCGGGGAGCTGTTTTTT,CASSTPDRANTGELFF
.,TRBV4-1,14,TRBJ2-1,TRBD2,TGCGCCAGCAGGGGGACTAGCGGGAAAGATGAGCAGTTCTTC,CASRGTSGKDEQFF
.,TRBV6-5,12,TRBJ2-5,.,TGTGCCAGCGGGGACAACCAAGAGACCCAGTACTTC,CASGDNQETQYF
once,TRBV5-6,13,TRBJ2-5,.,TGTGCCAGCAGCTTATCCGGGGACGAGACCCAGTACTTC,CASSLSGDETQYF
few,TRBV5-6,15,TRBJ1-5,.,TGTGCCAGCAGCTTGCTGGAGGATAGCAATCAGCCCCAGCATTTT,CASSLLEDSNQPQHF
.,TRBV6-1,14,TRBJ2-1,TRBD1,TGTGCCAGCAGTGAACCGGGACAGGGCTATGAGCAGTTCTTC,CASSEPGQGYEQFF
.,TRBV6-6,15,TRBJ2-7,TRBD2,TGTGCCAGCAGTTATCTTGGCGGGAGAGAATACGAGCAGTACTTC,CASSYLGGREYEQYF
.,TRBV29-1,14,TRBJ2-5,TRBD2,TGCAGCGTTGGGACGGGAGGAGGACAAGAGACCCAGTACTTC,CSVGTGGGQETQYF
once,TRBV7-8,15,TRBJ2-3,.,TGTGCCAGCAGCTTTCTAAACACGGAAACAGATACGCAGTATTTT,CASSFLNTETDTQYF
.,TRBV7-6,15,TRBJ1-1,.,TGTGCCAGCAGCCCCACCGGGACACCCAACACTGAAGCTTTCTTT,CASSPTGTPNTEAFF
.,TRBV28,15,TRBJ1-1,.,TGTGCCAGCAGTTCCTGGACAGAGTTGAACACTGAAGCTTTCTTT,CASSSWTELNTEAFF
.,TRBV28,17,TRBJ2-1,TRBD2,TGTGCCAGCAGTTTGTTTGGGAGACTAGCGGGAAGGAACGATGAGTTCTTC,CASSLFGRLAGRNDEFF
.,TRBV28,17,TRBJ1-1,.,TGTGCCAGCAGTTTGTTAGGGGGTTCCCTTATGAACACTGAAGCTTTCTTT,CASSLLGGSLMNTEAFF
once,TRBV6-1,14,TRBJ2-7,.,TGTGCCAACTTACTACAGAGATTAGGCTACGAGCAGTACTTC,CANLLQRLGYEQYF
.,TRBV29-1,13,TRBJ1-1,.,TGCAGCGTTGTTGGAGGTAGAAACACTGAAGCTTTCTTT,CSVVGGRNTEAFF
.,TRBV7-8,13,TRBJ2-7,TRBD1,TGTGCCAGCAGCGGGGGACAGGGGAACGAGCAGTACTTC,CASSGGQGNEQYF
.,TRBV4-2,16,TRBJ2-5,.,TGTGCCAGCAGCCAAGAGGGGGACGGGTACCAAGAGACCCAGTACTTC,CASSQEGDGYQETQYF
.,TRBV27,13,TRBJ2-7,.,TGTGCCAGCAGTTTATCTCAGGGAATCGAGCAGTACTTC,CASSLSQGIEQYF
.,TRBV28,15,TRBJ1-6,.,TGTGCCAGCAGTTTATTTGGCAGGCCCGGCTCACCCCTCCACTTT,CASSLFGRPGSPLHF
.,TRBV9,13,TRBJ2-3,.,TGTGCCAGCGGTGACAGTTACACAGATACGCAGTATTTT,CASGDSYTDTQYF
.,TRBV27,16,TRBJ2-3,.,TGTGCCAGCTCAACGCTAGGAAATCTACCTACGCATACGCAGTATTTT,CASSTLGNLPTHTQYF
few,TRBV30,13,TRBJ1-1,TRBD1,TGTGCCTGGAGTGTTACAGGGGGCACTGAAGCTTTCTTT,CAWSVTGGTEAFF